Here is one T cell receptor (beta chain) with its context. The antigen is not known. Authors' methods: A classifier of distant metastasis in papillary thyroid cancer was built from CDR3 differences (across clinicopathological groups). MiXCR reprocessed the PCR reads for TCRdb. None of the V and J calls come from the authors' own analysis; TCRdb made them. The sample lists tens of thousands of clones, around 27% occurring once. The sample belongs to a study of metastatic and nonmetastatic thyroid tumors. About the research overall: The study looked at repertoires side by side in blood and in tumor or nodule tissue from malignant and benign thyroid patients. Study results and limitations: It was reportedly found that TCR beta diversity was significantly higher in malignant thyroid tumors than in benign nodules, a difference seen in both blood and tumor samples.

Germline values: CDR1 MNHEY, CDR2 SVGEGT. Trimming shortened V by 2 bases and J by 7 bases, and 14 bases separated the two germline ends. The CDR3 length is 14 residues. Nobody among the patients had been given any treatment before thyroid surgery. The sample consisted of blood. The receptor comes from a male donor with papillary thyroid cancer or a benign thyroid nodule (not recorded which). Some clones in this sample may be carry-over from other donors' samples. The genes are TRBV6-2 or TRBV6-3 and TRBJ1-2, with a possible D match to TRBD1 (5 bases). In DNA form, the CDR3 reads TGTGCCAGCAGTTACGGGGTCAGGGAAGGTGGCTACACCTTC. This encodes CASSYGVREGGYTF.